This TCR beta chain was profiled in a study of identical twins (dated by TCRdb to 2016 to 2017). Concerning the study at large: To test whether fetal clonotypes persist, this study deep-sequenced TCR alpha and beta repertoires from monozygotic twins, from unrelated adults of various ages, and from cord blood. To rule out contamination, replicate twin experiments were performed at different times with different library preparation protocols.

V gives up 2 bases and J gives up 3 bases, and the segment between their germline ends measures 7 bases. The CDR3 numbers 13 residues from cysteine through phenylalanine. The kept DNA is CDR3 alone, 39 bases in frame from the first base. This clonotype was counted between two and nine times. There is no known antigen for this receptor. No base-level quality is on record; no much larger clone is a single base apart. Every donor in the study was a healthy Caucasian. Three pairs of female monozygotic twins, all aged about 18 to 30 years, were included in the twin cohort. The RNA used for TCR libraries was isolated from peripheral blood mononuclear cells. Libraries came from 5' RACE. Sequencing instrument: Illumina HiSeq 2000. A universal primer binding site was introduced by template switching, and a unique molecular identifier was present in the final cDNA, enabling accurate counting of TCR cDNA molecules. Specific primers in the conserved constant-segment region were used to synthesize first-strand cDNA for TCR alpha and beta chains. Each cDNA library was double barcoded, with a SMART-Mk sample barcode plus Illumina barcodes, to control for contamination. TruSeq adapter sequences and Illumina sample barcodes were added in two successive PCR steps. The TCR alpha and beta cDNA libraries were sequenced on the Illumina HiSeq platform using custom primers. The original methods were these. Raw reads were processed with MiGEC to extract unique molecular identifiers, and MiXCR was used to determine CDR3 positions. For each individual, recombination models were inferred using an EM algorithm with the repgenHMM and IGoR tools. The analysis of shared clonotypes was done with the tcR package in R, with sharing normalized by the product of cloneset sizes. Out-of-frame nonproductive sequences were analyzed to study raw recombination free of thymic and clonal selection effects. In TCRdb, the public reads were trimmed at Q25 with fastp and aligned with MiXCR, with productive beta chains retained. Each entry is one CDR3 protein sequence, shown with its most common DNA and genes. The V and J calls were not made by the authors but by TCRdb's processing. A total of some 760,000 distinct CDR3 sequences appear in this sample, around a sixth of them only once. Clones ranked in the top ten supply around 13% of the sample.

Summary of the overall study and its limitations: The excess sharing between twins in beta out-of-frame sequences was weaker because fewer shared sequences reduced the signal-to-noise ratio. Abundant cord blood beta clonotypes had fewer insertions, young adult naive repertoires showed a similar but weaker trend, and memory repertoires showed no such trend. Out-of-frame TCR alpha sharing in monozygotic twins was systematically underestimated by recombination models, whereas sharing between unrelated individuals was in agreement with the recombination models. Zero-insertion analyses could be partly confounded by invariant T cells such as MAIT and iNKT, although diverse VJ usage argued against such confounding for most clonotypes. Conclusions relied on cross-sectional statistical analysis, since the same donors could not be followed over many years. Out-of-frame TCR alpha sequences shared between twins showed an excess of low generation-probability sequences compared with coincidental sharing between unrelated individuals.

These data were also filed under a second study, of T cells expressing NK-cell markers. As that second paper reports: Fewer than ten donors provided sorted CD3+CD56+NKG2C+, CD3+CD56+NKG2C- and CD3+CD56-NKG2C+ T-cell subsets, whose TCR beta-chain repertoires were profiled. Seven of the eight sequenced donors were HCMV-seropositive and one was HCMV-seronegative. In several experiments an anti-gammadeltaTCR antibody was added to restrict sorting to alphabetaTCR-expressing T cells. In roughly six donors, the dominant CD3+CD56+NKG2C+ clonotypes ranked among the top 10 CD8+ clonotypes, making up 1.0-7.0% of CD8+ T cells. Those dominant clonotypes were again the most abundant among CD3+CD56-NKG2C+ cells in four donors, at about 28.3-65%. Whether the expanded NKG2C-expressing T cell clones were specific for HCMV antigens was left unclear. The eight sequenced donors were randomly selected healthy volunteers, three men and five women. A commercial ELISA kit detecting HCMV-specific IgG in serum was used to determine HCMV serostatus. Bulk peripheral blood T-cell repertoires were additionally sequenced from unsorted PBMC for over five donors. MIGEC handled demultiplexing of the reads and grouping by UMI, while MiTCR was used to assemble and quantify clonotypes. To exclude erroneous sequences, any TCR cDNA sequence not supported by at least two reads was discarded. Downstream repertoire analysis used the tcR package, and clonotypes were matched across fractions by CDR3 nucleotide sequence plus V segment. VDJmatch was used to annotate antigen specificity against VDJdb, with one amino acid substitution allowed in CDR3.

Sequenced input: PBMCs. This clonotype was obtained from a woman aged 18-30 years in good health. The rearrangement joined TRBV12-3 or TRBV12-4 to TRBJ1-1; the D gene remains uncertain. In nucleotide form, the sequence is TGTGCCAGCAGTTTACTTATGGACACTGAAGCTTTCTTT. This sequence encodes CASSLLMDTEAFF.